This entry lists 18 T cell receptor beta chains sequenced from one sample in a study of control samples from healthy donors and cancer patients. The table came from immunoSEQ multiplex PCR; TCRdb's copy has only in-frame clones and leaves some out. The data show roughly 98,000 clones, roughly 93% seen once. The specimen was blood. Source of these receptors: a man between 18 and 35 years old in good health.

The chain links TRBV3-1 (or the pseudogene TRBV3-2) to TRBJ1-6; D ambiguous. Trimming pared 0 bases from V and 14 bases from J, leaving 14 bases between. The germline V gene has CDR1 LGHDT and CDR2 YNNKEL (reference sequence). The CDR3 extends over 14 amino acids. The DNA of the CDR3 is TGTGCCAGCAGCCAAGATCGAGGACCTTGGGCCCTCCACTTT. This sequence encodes CASSQDRGPWALHF.

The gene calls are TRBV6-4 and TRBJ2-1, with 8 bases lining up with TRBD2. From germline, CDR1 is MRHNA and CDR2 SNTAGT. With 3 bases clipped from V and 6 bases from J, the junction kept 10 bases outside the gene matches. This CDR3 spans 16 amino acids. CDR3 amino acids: CASSELGEAGVNEQFF. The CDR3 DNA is TGTGCCAGCAGTGAGCTCGGGGAAGCGGGAGTCAATGAGCAGTTCTTC.

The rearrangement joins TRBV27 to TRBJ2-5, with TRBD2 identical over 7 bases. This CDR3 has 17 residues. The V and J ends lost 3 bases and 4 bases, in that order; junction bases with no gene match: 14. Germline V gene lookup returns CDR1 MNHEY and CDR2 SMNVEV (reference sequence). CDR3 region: CASSLPGVGGGAETQYF. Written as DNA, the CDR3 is TGTGCCAGCAGTTTGCCCGGGGTTGGCGGGGGAGCAGAGACCCAGTACTTC.

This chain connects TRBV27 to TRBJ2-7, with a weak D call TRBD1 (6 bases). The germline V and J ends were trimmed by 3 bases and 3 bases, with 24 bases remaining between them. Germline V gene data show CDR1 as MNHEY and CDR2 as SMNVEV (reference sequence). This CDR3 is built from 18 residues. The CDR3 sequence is CASSFRYAGENFNYEQYF. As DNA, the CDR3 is TGTGCCAGCAGTTTTAGGTACGCAGGGGAAAACTTCAACTACGAGCAGTACTTC.

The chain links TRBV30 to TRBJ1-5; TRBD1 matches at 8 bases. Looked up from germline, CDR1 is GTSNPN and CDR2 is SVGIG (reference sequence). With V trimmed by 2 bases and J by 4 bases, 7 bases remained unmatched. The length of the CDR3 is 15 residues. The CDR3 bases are TGTGCCTGGAGTATCCGGGACAGGAGAAATCAGCCCCAGCATTTT. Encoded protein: CAWSIRDRRNQPQHF.

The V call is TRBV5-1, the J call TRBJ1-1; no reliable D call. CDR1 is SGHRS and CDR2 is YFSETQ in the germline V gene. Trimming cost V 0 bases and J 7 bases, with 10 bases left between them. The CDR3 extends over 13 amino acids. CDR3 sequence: CASSLVEKSEAFF. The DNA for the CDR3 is TGCGCCAGCAGCTTGGTAGAGAAAAGTGAAGCTTTCTTT. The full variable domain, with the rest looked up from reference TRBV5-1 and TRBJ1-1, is KAGVTQTPRYLIKTRGQQVTLSCSPISGHRSVSWYQQTPGQGLQFLFEYFSETQRNKGNFPGRFSGRQFSNSRSEMNVSTLELGDSALYLCASSLVEKSEAFFGQGTRLTVV.

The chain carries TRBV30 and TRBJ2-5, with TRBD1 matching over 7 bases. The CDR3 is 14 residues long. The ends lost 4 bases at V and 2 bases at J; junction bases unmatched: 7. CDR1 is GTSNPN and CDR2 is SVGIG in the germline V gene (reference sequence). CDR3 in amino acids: CAWTEGQFQETQYF. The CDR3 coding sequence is TGTGCCTGGACTGAGGGACAGTTTCAAGAGACCCAGTACTTC.

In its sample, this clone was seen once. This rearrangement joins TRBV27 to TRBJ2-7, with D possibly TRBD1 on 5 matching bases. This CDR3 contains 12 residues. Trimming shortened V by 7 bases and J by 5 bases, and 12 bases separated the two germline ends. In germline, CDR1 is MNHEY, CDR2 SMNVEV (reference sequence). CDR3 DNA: TGTGCCAGCACCGACAGATTCCACGAGCAGTACTTC. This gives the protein CASTDRFHEQYF.

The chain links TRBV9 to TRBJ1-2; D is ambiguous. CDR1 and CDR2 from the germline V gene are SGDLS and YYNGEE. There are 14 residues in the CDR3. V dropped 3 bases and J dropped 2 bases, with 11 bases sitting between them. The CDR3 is CASSEVAENYGYTF. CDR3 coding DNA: TGTGCCAGCAGCGAGGTGGCAGAGAACTATGGCTACACCTTC.

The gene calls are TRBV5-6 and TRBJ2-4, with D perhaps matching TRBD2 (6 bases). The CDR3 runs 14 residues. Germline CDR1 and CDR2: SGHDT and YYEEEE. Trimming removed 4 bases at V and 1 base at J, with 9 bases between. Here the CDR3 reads CASSLGRAKNIQYF. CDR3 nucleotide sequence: TGTGCCAGCAGCCTGGGGAGGGCCAAAAACATTCAGTACTTC.

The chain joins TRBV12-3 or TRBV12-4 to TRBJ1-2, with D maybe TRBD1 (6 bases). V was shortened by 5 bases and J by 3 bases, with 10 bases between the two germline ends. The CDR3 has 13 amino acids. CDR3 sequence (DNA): TGTGCCAGCAGTAATCAGGGGTACTATGGCTACACCTTC. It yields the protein CASSNQGYYGYTF.

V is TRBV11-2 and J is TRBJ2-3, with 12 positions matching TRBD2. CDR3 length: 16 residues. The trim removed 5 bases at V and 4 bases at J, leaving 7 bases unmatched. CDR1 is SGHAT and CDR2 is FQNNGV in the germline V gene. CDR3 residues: CASSPELAGGPDTQYF. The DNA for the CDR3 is TGTGCCAGCAGCCCCGAACTAGCGGGGGGCCCAGATACGCAGTATTTT.

CDR3 DNA: TGTGCCAGCGGTGTGTTCGGCTATGGCTACACCTTC. Translation gives CASGVFGYGYTF. V and J are TRBV28 and TRBJ1-2, with D unresolved. Deletions cut 8 bases from V and 4 bases from J, with 11 bases between. In germline, CDR1 is MDHEN, CDR2 SYDVKM. The CDR3 contains 12 residues.

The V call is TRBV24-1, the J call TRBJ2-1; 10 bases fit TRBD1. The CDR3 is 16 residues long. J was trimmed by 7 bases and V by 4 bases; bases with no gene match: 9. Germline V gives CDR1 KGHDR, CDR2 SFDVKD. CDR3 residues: CATSDHGQGVVNEQFF. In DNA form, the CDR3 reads TGTGCCACCAGTGACCATGGACAGGGGGTGGTAAATGAGCAGTTCTTC.

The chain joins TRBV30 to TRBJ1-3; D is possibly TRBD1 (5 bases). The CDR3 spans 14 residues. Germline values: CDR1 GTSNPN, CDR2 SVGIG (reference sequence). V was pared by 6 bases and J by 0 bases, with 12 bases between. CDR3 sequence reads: CACDSETSGNTIYF. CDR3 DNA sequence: TGTGCCTGCGACAGCGAAACCTCTGGAAACACCATATATTTT.

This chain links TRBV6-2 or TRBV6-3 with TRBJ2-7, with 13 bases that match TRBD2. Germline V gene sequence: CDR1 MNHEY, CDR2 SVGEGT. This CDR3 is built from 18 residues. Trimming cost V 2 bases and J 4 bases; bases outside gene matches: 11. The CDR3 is CASSYPTGTSGDIYEQYF. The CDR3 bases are TGTGCCAGCAGTTACCCCACCGGGACTAGCGGGGACATTTACGAGCAGTACTTC.

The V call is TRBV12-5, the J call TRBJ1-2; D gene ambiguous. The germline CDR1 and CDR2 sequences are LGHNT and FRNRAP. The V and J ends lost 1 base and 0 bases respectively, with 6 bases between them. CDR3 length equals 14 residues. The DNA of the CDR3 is TGTGCTAGTGGTTTGGGCAGTTCTAACTATGGCTACACCTTC. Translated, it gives CASGLGSSNYGYTF.

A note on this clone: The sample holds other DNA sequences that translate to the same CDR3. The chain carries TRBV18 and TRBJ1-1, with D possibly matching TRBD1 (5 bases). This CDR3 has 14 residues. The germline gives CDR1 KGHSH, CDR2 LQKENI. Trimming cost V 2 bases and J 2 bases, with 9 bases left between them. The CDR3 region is CASSPGTVNTEAFF. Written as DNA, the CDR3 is TGTGCCAGCTCACCAGGGACGGTCAACACTGAAGCTTTCTTT.